A selection of T cell receptor beta chains follows, all from one sample in a study of blood T cells in healthy people across ages. TCRdb itself ran the 5' RACE reads through MiXCR, one entry per CDR3 protein. Altogether 660,000 or so distinct CDR3 sequences are present, roughly 53% being singletons, with the ten largest covering approximately 37%. Source material: blood. Source of these receptors: a man in his 60s in good health. Each CDR3 is given without its conserved first and last residue. The D gene is left open where the match is weak.

.,12,TRBV18,ASSPSYGGDTQY
.,14,TRBV7-3,ASSLLSGSLRGEQF
.,13,TRBV5-5,ASSSGASHTGELF
TRBD1,12,TRBV5-1,ASTLQGMNTEAF
TRBD1,15,TRBV11-2,ASSRTGGPYSNQPQH
.,13,TRBV20-1,SARDLGTAQETQY
TRBD2,12,TRBV20-1,SARVASGGSEQY
.,13,TRBV12-3/TRBV12-4,ASKWTRGMADTEY
.,14,TRBV7-9,ASSSRAGTPYNEQF
.,12,TRBV4-1,ASRATGFSYEQY
.,13,TRBV6-1,ASTEDPGPYNEQF
TRBD1,10,TRBV20-1,SATTGGYEQY
TRBD2,13,TRBV12-3/TRBV12-4,ASSFSGGLKNIQY
TRBD1,12,TRBV29-1,SVAPDRNLYGYT
.,11,TRBV6-2/TRBV6-3,ASTETGRGEQY
.,13,TRBV20-1,SASQVGRVAETQY
.,14,TRBV5-1,ASSPSGVTMNTEAF
.,11,TRBV12-3/TRBV12-4,VSSLVWSDTQY
.,11,TRBV7-9,ASSLGHLNEQF
TRBD1,14,TRBV5-1,ASSPQPTGEQETQY
.,16,TRBV4-1,ASSQEGGVGASNQPQH
TRBD2,12,TRBV2,ASSGTNNQETQY